The 9 T cell receptor beta chains given below trace back to one sample, sequenced in a study of technical replicates of blood from a few donors. The data were produced by immunoSEQ multiplex PCR, yet TCRdb's version contains in-frame clones alone and is incomplete. This sample has 55,000 to 75,000 clones, with roughly 94% found just once. Sequenced input: T cells isolated from PBMCs. These receptors originate from a human donor in good health.

The chain combines TRBV28 with TRBJ2-7; D perhaps matches TRBD1 (6 bases). The CDR3 extends over 14 amino acids. Germline lookup yields CDR1 MDHEN and CDR2 SYDVKM. V was trimmed by 6 bases and J by 5 bases, leaving 17 bases between them. The CDR3 DNA sequence: TGTGCCAGCAGCCCTGGACAGATCCCCCACGAGCAGTACTTC. As protein: CASSPGQIPHEQYF.

The chain is built from TRBV7-3 and TRBJ2-2, with TRBD2 identical over 8 bases. This CDR3 has 14 residues. Germline V CDR1 and CDR2: SGHTA, FQGTGA. The J segment lost 5 bases and the V segment lost 5 bases, leaving 4 bases of the junction unmatched. The CDR3 sequence is CASSGGRNTGELFF. CDR3 sequence (DNA): TGTGCCAGCAGCGGCGGGAGGAATACCGGGGAGCTGTTTTTT.

The V call is TRBV27, the J call TRBJ2-7; tentative D call: TRBD1 (5 bases). CDR1 and CDR2 from the germline V gene are MNHEY and SMNVEV (reference sequence). Trimming shortened V by 3 bases and J by 3 bases, and 9 bases separated the two germline ends. This CDR3 is built from 13 residues. The CDR3 region has the DNA TGTGCCAGCAGTTTTGGCCAGGGCTACGAGCAGTACTTC. Amino acid sequence: CASSFGQGYEQYF.

V and J are TRBV6-1 and TRBJ1-1; D is uncertain. Germline V gives CDR1 MNHNS, CDR2 SASEGT. This CDR3 is 13 amino acids long. Trimming shortened V by 1 base and J by 11 bases, and 14 bases separated the two germline ends. The CDR3 region has the DNA TGTGCCAGCAGTGAAGGCGGAGTCGAGAGGGCTTTCTTT. Protein product: CASSEGGVERAFF.

This chain joins TRBV6-5 and TRBJ1-4; possible D gene TRBD1, 5 bases. The V end was cut by 0 bases, the J end by 7 bases, with 9 bases between. Germline CDR1 and CDR2: MNHEY and SVGAGI. The CDR3 extends over 14 amino acids. The DNA of the CDR3 is TGTGCCAGCAGTTACTCGTACAGGTCTGAAAAACTGTTTTTT. This sequence encodes CASSYSYRSEKLFF.

The V gene is TRBV19, the J gene TRBJ1-4, with a weak D call TRBD1 (6 bases). V lost 8 bases, J lost 0 bases, and 10 bases lay in between. CDR3 length: 14 amino acids. Germline CDR1 is LNHDA and CDR2 is SQIVND (reference sequence). The CDR3 nucleotides are TGTGCCAGTTCAGGGGACGCAACTAATGAAAAACTGTTTTTT. Translating gives CASSGDATNEKLFF.

The rearrangement uses TRBV30 and TRBJ2-3, with a possible D match to TRBD1 (7 bases). Germline CDR1 is GTSNPN and CDR2 is SVGIG (reference sequence). The ends were cut back, 6 bases at V and 3 bases at J, with 16 bases in the middle. The CDR3 length is 14 residues. CDR3 DNA: TGTGCCTGCCAGGGGGAGGTGAATACAGATACGCAGTATTTT. It yields the protein CACQGEVNTDTQYF.

The CDR3 nucleotides read TGTGCCTGGAGTGCGACAGTTAGCAATCAGCCCCAGCATTTT. Protein sequence: CAWSATVSNQPQHF. The chain uses TRBV30 and TRBJ1-5, with D maybe TRBD1 (5 bases). The V and J ends lost 1 base and 0 bases respectively, with 7 bases between them. Per germline, CDR1 GTSNPN and CDR2 SVGIG (reference sequence). The CDR3 extends over 14 amino acids.

V and J are TRBV18 and TRBJ2-3; weak D call: TRBD1 (6 bases). The V gene lost 6 bases and the J gene lost 0 bases, with 16 bases spanning the gap. This CDR3 comprises 16 residues. Germline V CDR1 and CDR2: KGHSH, LQKENI. In nucleotides, the CDR3 is TGTGCCAGCTCTCCCAGGACAGTAACTAGCACAGATACGCAGTATTTT. This gives the protein CASSPRTVTSTDTQYF.